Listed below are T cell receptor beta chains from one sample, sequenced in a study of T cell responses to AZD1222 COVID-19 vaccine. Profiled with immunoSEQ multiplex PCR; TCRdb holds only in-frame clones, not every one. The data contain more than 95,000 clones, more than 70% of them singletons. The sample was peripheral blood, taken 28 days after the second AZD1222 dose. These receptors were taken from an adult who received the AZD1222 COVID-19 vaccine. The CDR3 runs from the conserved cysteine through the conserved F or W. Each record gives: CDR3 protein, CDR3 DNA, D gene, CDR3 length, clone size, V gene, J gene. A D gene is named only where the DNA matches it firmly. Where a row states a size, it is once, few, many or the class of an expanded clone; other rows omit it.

CDR3 protein: CASSIAPRYEQYF
CDR3 DNA: TGTGCCAGTAGTATAGCGCCTCGGTACGAGCAGTACTTC
D gene: NA
CDR3 length: 13
clone size: NA
V gene: TRBV19
J gene: TRBJ2-7

CDR3 protein: CAITGGPSGNTIYF
CDR3 DNA: TGTGCCATCACCGGGGGACCCTCTGGAAACACCATATATTTT
D gene: NA
CDR3 length: 14
clone size: NA
V gene: TRBV10-3
J gene: TRBJ1-3

CDR3 protein: CASSSAGTGAGGYTF
CDR3 DNA: TGCGCCAGCAGCTCCGCCGGGACAGGGGCTGGAGGCTACACCTTC
D gene: TRBD1
CDR3 length: 15
clone size: NA
V gene: TRBV5-1
J gene: TRBJ1-2

CDR3 protein: CASSYVGAVQPQHF
CDR3 DNA: TGTGCCAGCAGTTACGTGGGGGCCGTACAGCCCCAGCATTTT
D gene: NA
CDR3 length: 14
clone size: NA
V gene: TRBV6-5
J gene: TRBJ1-5

CDR3 protein: CASSGRNQPQHF
CDR3 DNA: TGTGCCAGCAGCGGGCGCAATCAGCCCCAGCATTTT
D gene: NA
CDR3 length: 12
clone size: NA
V gene: TRBV7-8
J gene: TRBJ1-5

CDR3 protein: CASSPRTSGGGSYEQYF
CDR3 DNA: TGTGCCAGCAGCCCCAGGACTAGCGGGGGGGGCTCCTACGAGCAGTACTTC
D gene: TRBD2
CDR3 length: 17
clone size: NA
V gene: TRBV7-2
J gene: TRBJ2-7

CDR3 protein: CASSFELNTEAFF
CDR3 DNA: TGTGCCAGCAGCTTCGAGTTGAACACTGAAGCTTTCTTT
D gene: NA
CDR3 length: 13
clone size: NA
V gene: TRBV7-2
J gene: TRBJ1-1

CDR3 protein: CASSRRPNTEAFF
CDR3 DNA: TGTGCCAGCAGTCGCCGGCCGAACACTGAAGCTTTCTTT
D gene: NA
CDR3 length: 13
clone size: once
V gene: TRBV28
J gene: TRBJ1-1

CDR3 protein: CASSARDSFPYGYTF
CDR3 DNA: TGTGCCAGCAGTGCCCGGGACAGCTTCCCCTATGGCTACACCTTC
D gene: TRBD1
CDR3 length: 15
clone size: NA
V gene: TRBV27
J gene: TRBJ1-2

CDR3 protein: CASSVGHLNQPQHF
CDR3 DNA: TGTGCCAGCAGCGTGGGACACCTCAATCAGCCCCAGCATTTT
D gene: NA
CDR3 length: 14
clone size: NA
V gene: TRBV9
J gene: TRBJ1-5

CDR3 protein: CASSASDGTDTQYF
CDR3 DNA: TGTGCCAGCAGTGCAAGCGACGGCACAGATACGCAGTATTTT
D gene: NA
CDR3 length: 14
clone size: few
V gene: TRBV6-4
J gene: TRBJ2-3